The 20 T cell receptor beta chains below were found in one sample sequenced in a study of CD8 T cells in Susac syndrome. Random-hexamer reverse transcription was applied to roughly 0.5 to 1 ug RNA. TCRdb independently ran MiXCR on the immunoSEQ multiplex PCR reads; one entry per CDR3 protein. Of a few hundred thousand distinct CDR3 sequences in the sample, just over 90% are singletons; the top ten hold over 0.065%. Sequencing was done on a sample of CD4+ T cells from PBMCs. The receptor source for this set is a human donor with multiple sclerosis.

V usage is TRBV7-9 and J usage is TRBJ2-7; the D is unclear. Germline V gene sequence: CDR1 SEHNR, CDR2 FQNEAQ (reference sequence). This CDR3 is built from 14 residues. Trimming shortened V by 7 bases and J by 6 bases, and 19 bases separated the two germline ends. The CDR3 is CASTHLWTAPEQYF. CDR3 DNA: TGTGCCAGCACCCACCTGTGGACGGCTCCCGAGCAGTACTTC.

The chain carries TRBV5-1 and TRBJ2-5; a weak D match, TRBD1 (6 bases). The CDR3 totals 14 residues. Germline CDR1 SGHRS, CDR2 YFSETQ. V was pared by 0 bases and J by 10 bases, with 16 bases between. CDR3 protein: CASSLGPEQGFQYF. Written as DNA, the CDR3 is TGCGCCAGCAGCTTGGGGCCTGAACAGGGATTCCAGTACTTC.

V is TRBV7-9 and J is TRBJ1-2; D unresolved. CDR3 size: 14 residues. Trimming shortened V by 7 bases and J by 4 bases, and 16 bases separated the two germline ends. Germline CDR1 is SEHNR and CDR2 is FQNEAQ (reference sequence). The DNA for the CDR3 is TGTGCCAGCACTACCACAGAGCGGGTCTATGGCTACACCTTC. Amino acid sequence: CASTTTERVYGYTF. The complete variable domain, with remaining parts taken from reference TRBV7-9 and TRBJ1-2, reads DTGVSQNPRHKITKRGQNVTFRCDPISEHNRLYWYRQTLGQGPEFLTYFQNEAQLEKSRLLSDRFSAERPKGSFSTLEIQRTEQGDSAMYLCASTTTERVYGYTFGSGTRLTVV.

On this clonotype itself: A junction boundary mismatches the germline segment, possibly from a read error. The chain uses TRBV30 and TRBJ2-5; 8 nucleotides agree with TRBD2. CDR3 length equals 13 residues. In germline, CDR1 is GTSNPN, CDR2 SVGIG (reference sequence). As DNA, the CDR3 is TGTGCCAGGAGCGGGAGAGGAAAAGAGACCCAGTACTTC. It is translated as CARSGRGKETQYF.

DNA of the CDR3: TGCGCCAGCGAGGCAGGGCCGAACACTGAAGCTTTCTTT. Its translation: CASEAGPNTEAFF. The rearrangement uses TRBV5-1 and TRBJ1-1; D possibly corresponds to TRBD1 (5 bases). The CDR3 covers 13 residues. V was cut by 7 bases and J by 1 base, with 11 bases left in between. Germline CDR1 SGHRS, CDR2 YFSETQ. Drawing the rest from reference TRBV5-1 and TRBJ1-1, the complete variable domain is KAGVTQTPRYLIKTRGQQVTLSCSPISGHRSVSWYQQTPGQGLQFLFEYFSETQRNKGNFPGRFSGRQFSNSRSEMNVSTLELGDSALYLCASEAGPNTEAFFGQGTRLTVV.

This chain links TRBV15 with TRBJ2-2, with D hard to call. Trimming left V 8 bases short and J 2 bases short, with 18 bases between. Per the germline V gene, CDR1 is LNHNV and CDR2 is YYDKDF (reference sequence). CDR3 size: 16 residues. The CDR3 sequence: CATATGAKANTGELFF. The CDR3, as DNA: TGTGCCACCGCGACCGGAGCCAAGGCAAACACCGGGGAGCTGTTTTTT.

The chain has TRBV25-1 and TRBJ2-7, with D tentatively TRBD2 (6 bases). V lost 3 bases to trimming and J lost 2 bases, with 14 bases between them. CDR1 and CDR2 from the germline V gene are MGHDK and SYGVNS. The CDR3 runs to 15 residues. The CDR3 sequence is CASSDRVGGTYEQYF. CDR3 DNA: TGTGCCAGCAGTGATCGGGTCGGGGGAACCTACGAGCAGTACTTC.

The gene calls are TRBV13 and TRBJ2-3; D possibly corresponds to TRBD2 (6 bases). The germline CDR1 and CDR2 sequences are PRHDT and FYEKMQ (reference sequence). The CDR3 totals 15 residues. Trimming cost V 3 bases and J 6 bases, with 16 bases left between them. As DNA, the CDR3 is TGTGCCAGCAGCTTGGAGGGCATCTCAGGGGATACGCAGTATTTT. Translation: CASSLEGISGDTQYF.

The V and J genes are TRBV5-8 and TRBJ2-5; 10 bases fit TRBD2. CDR3 length: 13 amino acids. The germline gives CDR1 SGHTS, CDR2 YDEGEE. Trimming removed 6 bases from V and 5 bases from J; junction bases left unmatched: 4. The chain's CDR3 is CASTSGLAETQYF. The CDR3 DNA sequence: TGTGCCAGCACCTCGGGACTAGCGGAGACCCAGTACTTC.

This rearrangement joins TRBV29-1 to TRBJ1-1; D ambiguous. The CDR3 has 13 residues. Germline CDR1 SQVTM, CDR2 ANQGSEA. V was shortened by 4 bases and J by 6 bases, with 15 bases between the two germline ends. The CDR3 nucleotides read TGCAGCGTTGGGCAGGACTTAGCCGCTGAAGCTTTCTTT. This gives the protein CSVGQDLAAEAFF. Variable domain in full (rest from reference TRBV29-1 and TRBJ1-1): SAVISQKPSRDICQRGTSLTIQCQVDSQVTMMFWYRQQPGQSLTLIATANQGSEATYESGFVIDKFPISRPNLTFSTLTVSNMSPEDSSIYLCSVGQDLAAEAFFGQGTRLTVV.

The chain is built from TRBV7-2 and TRBJ2-3, with 7 bases that match TRBD1. This CDR3 is 14 amino acids long. Per the germline V gene, CDR1 is SGHTA and CDR2 is FQGNSA. V lost 8 bases, J lost 1 base, and 6 bases stayed unmatched. The CDR3 protein is CASSRGLGTDTQYF. CDR3 coding DNA: TGTGCCAGCTCGAGGGGGCTTGGCACAGATACGCAGTATTTT.

V usage is TRBV3-1 and J usage is TRBJ2-7, with 8 bases lining up with TRBD2. The CDR3 sequence is 13 residues long. The germline gives CDR1 LGHDT, CDR2 YNNKEL (reference sequence). Trimming removed 9 bases from V and 3 bases from J; junction bases left unmatched: 7. This CDR3 is CASTRGGGYEQYF. In DNA form, the CDR3 reads TGTGCCAGTACCCGGGGGGGCGGCTACGAGCAGTACTTC.

The chain has TRBV7-9 and TRBJ2-5; TRBD1 is a possible D gene (7 bases). The CDR3 totals 18 residues. The germline V gene has CDR1 SEHNR and CDR2 FQNEAQ (reference sequence). V was cut by 0 bases and J by 2 bases, with 19 bases left in between. Here the CDR3 reads CASSLALVRGTEQETQYF. The CDR3 bases are TGTGCCAGCAGCTTAGCGTTAGTTCGCGGGACAGAACAAGAGACCCAGTACTTC.

This clonotype was seen only once. V and J are TRBV7-9 and TRBJ1-1, with D perhaps TRBD1 (5 bases). The CDR3 loop spans 15 amino acids. The germline CDR1 and CDR2 sequences are SEHNR and FQNEAQ (reference sequence). V shed 5 bases and J shed 1 base, with 14 bases lying between them. CDR3 sequence: CASSPNPGGNTEAFF. The CDR3 region has the DNA TGTGCCAGCAGCCCGAACCCGGGGGGGAACACTGAAGCTTTCTTT.

The chain has TRBV6-6 and TRBJ2-3, with D maybe TRBD2 (7 bases). The germline CDR1 and CDR2 sequences are MNHNY and SVGAGI (reference sequence). V lost 0 bases, J lost 10 bases, and 17 bases lay in between. The CDR3 has 15 amino acids. The CDR3 sequence: CASSYSVAGADAQYF. The CDR3 nucleotides read TGTGCCAGCAGTTACTCGGTCGCGGGGGCGGATGCGCAGTATTTT.

The V gene is TRBV7-3, the J gene TRBJ2-1, with 7 nucleotides matching TRBD1. V lost 5 bases to trimming and J lost 0 bases; unmatched junction nucleotides: 7. Germline CDR1 SGHTA, CDR2 FQGTGA. The CDR3 covers 16 residues. Written as DNA, the CDR3 is TGTGCCAGCAGCCCCCAGGGGGTCGGCTCCTACAATGAGCAGTTCTTC. Translation: CASSPQGVGSYNEQFF.

The V gene is TRBV6-5, the J gene TRBJ1-2; possibly TRBD1 for D (5 bases). Germline V gene lookup returns CDR1 MNHEY and CDR2 SVGAGI. Trimming cost V 2 bases and J 5 bases, with 6 bases left between them. This CDR3 has 12 residues. Here the CDR3 reads CASSYQGYGYTF. CDR3 in DNA: TGTGCCAGCAGTTACCAGGGATATGGCTACACCTTC.

The CDR3 is CASSLGLAGPSTDTQYF. CDR3 nucleotides: TGTGCCAGCAGCTTAGGACTAGCGGGGCCTAGCACAGATACGCAGTATTTT. The J gene is TRBJ2-3, the V gene TRBV7-2; TRBD2 agrees at 11 bases. The germline CDR1 and CDR2 sequences are SGHTA and FQGNSA. Trimming removed 1 base from V and 0 bases from J; junction bases left unmatched: 3. CDR3 length: 17 amino acids.

The rearrangement links TRBV29-1 to TRBJ1-2; 8 bases align to TRBD1. The germline CDR1 and CDR2 sequences are SQVTM and ANQGSEA. The CDR3 sequence is 13 residues long. V lost 7 bases and J lost 4; bases outside the gene matches: 8. CDR3 DNA sequence: TGCAGCGCCACGACAGGGGACGGCTATGGCTACACCTTC. This translates into CSATTGDGYGYTF.

J is TRBJ1-1 and V is TRBV29-1; 7 nucleotides match TRBD1. The germline gives CDR1 SQVTM, CDR2 ANQGSEA. The length of the CDR3 is 13 residues. The ends lost 4 bases at V and 6 bases at J; junction bases unmatched: 8. The CDR3 reads CSVVRDRASEAFF. In DNA form, the CDR3 reads TGCAGCGTTGTAAGGGACAGAGCCTCTGAAGCTTTCTTT. The variable domain in full, with the rest retrieved from reference TRBV29-1 and TRBJ1-1, is SAVISQKPSRDICQRGTSLTIQCQVDSQVTMMFWYRQQPGQSLTLIATANQGSEATYESGFVIDKFPISRPNLTFSTLTVSNMSPEDSSIYLCSVVRDRASEAFFGQGTRLTVV.